This T cell receptor beta chain was captured in a study of blood T cell repertoires in COVID-19. Background on the study: Samples came from the United States, Italy and Spain, spanning acute and convalescent COVID-19. PBMCs, B-cell-depleted T cells, or T cells provided the cDNA or gDNA that made up the material.

Original processing notes: Researchers report that nucleated cell counts were estimated from reference gene primer amplification. Some clones are missing from TCRdb's copy, which holds only in-frame ones; the method was immunoSEQ multiplex PCR. That table gives V, J and clone size, and the DNA gave D and trimming. The table shows approximately 430,000 clones, with roughly 89% occurring only once. CDR1 SGHNT and CDR2 YYREEE come from the germline V gene (reference sequence). The CDR3 covers 17 residues. After removal of 4 bases from V and 2 bases from J, the junction contained 13 bases not matched to a gene.

This clonotype was obtained from a woman aged 25 to 39 with active or convalescent COVID-19. This chain connects TRBV5-4 to TRBJ2-7; 9 positions agree with TRBD2. Material for sequencing was peripheral blood. Here the CDR3 reads CASSRSVVAGDTYEQYF. CDR3 in DNA: TGTGCCAGCAGCAGGAGTGTGGTAGCGGGGGACACCTACGAGCAGTACTTC.